These 30 T cell receptor beta chains originate from one sample sequenced in a study of cytomegalovirus exposure and HLA in healthy donors. The PCR ran on 60 Vbeta and 13 Jbeta primers. Sequenced by immunoSEQ multiplex PCR; TCRdb stores in-frame clones only, minus some. The data contain some 160,000 clones, about a tenth of them singletons. Sample: PBMCs. The receptors stem from a male donor in good health and CMV-seronegative.

There are a few counts of this clone. The V gene is TRBV13, the J gene TRBJ1-5; tentative D call: TRBD1 (6 bases). Germline assignment: CDR1 PRHDT and CDR2 FYEKMQ (reference sequence). The CDR3 loop spans 14 amino acids. The V and J ends lost 3 bases and 1 base respectively, with 7 bases between them. This CDR3 is CASSFGGSNQPQHF. CDR3 coding DNA: TGTGCCAGCAGCTTTGGGGGCAGCAATCAGCCCCAGCATTTT.

J is TRBJ2-2 and V is TRBV7-3; 7 positions match TRBD1. Germline CDR1 reads SGHTA; CDR2 reads FQGTGA. The CDR3 covers 16 residues. J lost 6 bases, V lost 5 bases, and 12 bases had no gene match. In DNA form, the CDR3 reads TGTGCCAGCAGCCAAATAGGGGGCTCCGAACCCGGGGAGCTGTTTTTT. Its translation is CASSQIGGSEPGELFF.

This clone came up a few times. The chain joins TRBV18 to TRBJ2-5; 9 nucleotides align to TRBD1. This CDR3 is 14 amino acids long. Germline trimming cut 5 bases from V and 4 bases from J; bases unmatched to any gene: 5. Germline V gives CDR1 KGHSH, CDR2 LQKENI. CDR3 DNA sequence: TGTGCCAGCTCAAAGGGACAGGGTCGAGAGACCCAGTACTTC. This gives the protein CASSKGQGRETQYF.

This clone came up a few times. The CDR3 loop reads CASNSGAGAYNEQFF. The CDR3 region has the DNA TGTGCCAGCAACTCCGGGGCAGGGGCCTACAATGAGCAGTTCTTC. This chain connects TRBV27 to TRBJ2-1, with D possibly matching TRBD1 (6 bases). The CDR3 spans 15 residues. The germline CDR1 and CDR2 sequences are MNHEY and SMNVEV (reference sequence). V shed 7 bases and J shed 2 bases, with 15 bases lying between them.

The chain recombines TRBV5-5 with TRBJ1-5; D perhaps matches TRBD1 (6 bases). Germline values: CDR1 SGHKS, CDR2 YYEKEE (reference sequence). The ends were cut back, 4 bases at V and 4 bases at J, with 9 bases in the middle. This CDR3 has 13 amino acids. The chain's CDR3 is CASSKGQNQPQHF. The CDR3 bases are TGTGCCAGCAGCAAAGGACAGAATCAGCCCCAGCATTTT.

J is TRBJ2-7 and V is TRBV6-5, with 7 bases that match TRBD2. This CDR3 region has 15 residues. Trimming removed 0 bases from V and 6 bases from J; junction bases left unmatched: 8. The germline V gene has CDR1 MNHEY and CDR2 SVGAGI. The CDR3 spells CASSYSGGRVVEQYF. The CDR3 coding sequence is TGTGCCAGCAGTTACTCGGGGGGGAGGGTTGTCGAGCAGTACTTC.

The CDR3 DNA is TGTGCCAGCAGCTTAACGGGACAGCGGAGCTCCTACGAGCAGTACTTC. Its translation: CASSLTGQRSSYEQYF. The V and J genes are TRBV11-1 and TRBJ2-7; TRBD1 aligns across 7 bases. Trimming removed 2 bases from V and 0 bases from J; junction bases left unmatched: 7. The germline V gene encodes CDR1 SGHAT and CDR2 FQDESV (reference sequence). This CDR3 spans 16 amino acids.

This clone has only a few counts. DNA for the CDR3: TGCGCCAGCAGCCAAGTCGGGACTAGCGGGAGGTGGGGAGATACGCAGTATTTT. It yields the protein CASSQVGTSGRWGDTQYF. This chain links TRBV4-3 with TRBJ2-3, with TRBD2 identical over 15 bases. The trim removed 1 base at V and 5 bases at J, leaving 7 bases unmatched. In germline, CDR1 is LGHNA, CDR2 YSLEER. The CDR3 is 18 amino acids.

This clone was observed a handful of times. V gene TRBV7-3 combines with J gene TRBJ2-2, with 11 bases lining up with TRBD2. The CDR3 length is 16 residues. Trimming at V came to 5 bases and at J to 0 bases, leaving 2 bases not matched to a gene. The germline V gene encodes CDR1 SGHTA and CDR2 FQGTGA. The CDR3 DNA reads as TGTGCCAGCAGCCTTAGCGGGGGGGCGAACACCGGGGAGCTGTTTTTT. Translated, it gives CASSLSGGANTGELFF.

This clone occurred a few times. The chain recombines TRBV27 with TRBJ1-2; D is perhaps TRBD1 (6 bases). Germline V gives CDR1 MNHEY, CDR2 SMNVEV (reference sequence). The CDR3 runs 17 residues. V shed 6 bases and J shed 4 bases, with 24 bases lying between them. The CDR3 bases are TGTGCCAGCAGCTTAATATTTCACAGGGAAAGGGGCTATGGCTACACCTTC. Its protein is CASSLIFHRERGYGYTF.

This chain joins TRBV9 and TRBJ2-6; D gene ambiguous. This CDR3 comprises 15 residues. The V end lost 7 bases, the J end lost 0 bases, and 11 bases lay between the germline ends. The germline CDR1 and CDR2 sequences are SGDLS and YYNGEE. The CDR3 nucleotides read TGTGCCAGCGGTCCCGGTGACTCTGGGGCCAACGTCCTGACTTTC. It translates to CASGPGDSGANVLTF.

This clone was counted a few times. The J gene is TRBJ2-4, the V gene TRBV19; 8 bases line up with TRBD1. The germline gives CDR1 LNHDA, CDR2 SQIVND (reference sequence). The CDR3 runs 16 residues. With 4 bases clipped from V and 6 bases from J, the junction kept 11 bases outside the gene matches. CDR3 coding DNA: TGTGCCAGTAGTACCCAATCGACAGGGGCGCCAAACATTCAGTACTTC. Its protein product is CASSTQSTGAPNIQYF.

CDR3 residues: CASSSGLAYEQYF. The CDR3 coding sequence is TGTGCCAGCAGCTCCGGACTAGCCTACGAGCAGTACTTC. The V call is TRBV7-2, the J call TRBJ2-7, with 7 bases that match TRBD2. In germline, CDR1 is SGHTA, CDR2 FQGNSA. The V segment lost 4 bases and the J segment 2 bases; nucleotides outside the gene matches: 2. This CDR3 region has 13 residues.

This clone was detected a few times. The chain has TRBV12-5 and TRBJ2-7, with 7 positions matching TRBD1. Germline values: CDR1 LGHNT, CDR2 FRNRAP. V gave up 2 bases and J gave up 4 bases; unmatched junction bases: 8. CDR3 length: 15 amino acids. This CDR3 is CASGLRGRPWYEQYF. The CDR3, as DNA: TGTGCTAGTGGTTTGAGGGGGCGCCCCTGGTACGAGCAGTACTTC.

This chain uses TRBV30 with TRBJ2-7, with D maybe TRBD2 (5 bases). Trimming removed 1 base at V and 0 bases at J, with 13 bases between. Germline assignment: CDR1 GTSNPN and CDR2 SVGIG (reference sequence). The CDR3 runs 15 residues. DNA of the CDR3: TGTGCCTGGAGTGGGCGGGTGGGCAGCTCCTACGAGCAGTACTTC. Translated, it gives CAWSGRVGSSYEQYF.

The genes are TRBV9 and TRBJ1-1, with 7 positions matching TRBD1. V lost 3 bases, J lost 3 bases, and 14 bases stayed unmatched. The CDR3 has 17 residues. Germline V gene sequence: CDR1 SGDLS, CDR2 YYNGEE. The chain's CDR3 is CASSGGDRARRDTEAFF. CDR3 DNA: TGTGCCAGCAGCGGGGGGGACAGAGCACGAAGAGACACTGAAGCTTTCTTT.

V usage is TRBV7-2 and J usage is TRBJ2-5; 10 positions match TRBD1. Gene TRBJ2-7 matches the end of the DNA better, so the J call may be wrong. Germline loops: CDR1 SGHTA, CDR2 FQGNSA. The length of the CDR3 is 14 residues. CDR3: CASSFDRGHYEQYF. In nucleotides, the CDR3 is TGTGCCAGCAGCTTTGACAGGGGGCATTACGAGCAGTACTTC.

The V call is TRBV6-5, the J call TRBJ2-1, with D possibly TRBD2 on 6 matching bases. V lost 4 bases and J 6 bases, leaving 19 bases between the germline ends. This CDR3 is built from 16 residues. CDR1 and CDR2 (germline): MNHEY, SVGAGI. The CDR3 nucleotides read TGTGCCAGCAGTTTCGGAGGAGGGGTATTGGTCAATGAGCAGTTCTTC. Its translation: CASSFGGGVLVNEQFF.

The chain is built from TRBV5-4 and TRBJ2-1; 13 positions agree with TRBD2. Germline-derived CDR1 and CDR2 are SGHNT and YYREEE (reference sequence). The CDR3 consists of 16 residues. With V trimmed by 2 bases and J by 7 bases, 6 bases remained unmatched. CDR3 sequence: CASSLPGLAGKNEQFF. CDR3 nucleotide sequence: TGTGCCAGCAGCTTACCGGGACTAGCGGGGAAAAATGAGCAGTTCTTC.

This clone was seen a few times. CDR3 protein: CASSSTSGRFTGELFF. Written as DNA, the CDR3 is TGTGCCAGCAGTTCTACTAGCGGGAGATTCACCGGGGAGCTGTTTTTT. The rearrangement uses TRBV27 and TRBJ2-2; the match to TRBD2 covers 11 bases. From germline, CDR1 is MNHEY and CDR2 SMNVEV (reference sequence). Trimming took 4 bases from V and 4 from J; bases not matched to a gene: 5. The CDR3 runs to 16 residues.

A few counts support this clone. This chain connects TRBV6-5 to TRBJ1-1; D remains unclear. This CDR3 spans 14 amino acids. From germline, CDR1 is MNHEY and CDR2 SVGAGI. The germline V and J ends were trimmed by 0 bases and 10 bases, with 15 bases remaining between them. The CDR3: CASSYSLSSGVAFF. The CDR3 nucleotides are TGTGCCAGCAGTTACTCACTGTCCTCGGGTGTAGCTTTCTTT.

This chain links TRBV25-1 with TRBJ1-1; the match to TRBD1 covers 9 bases. With 3 bases clipped from V and 4 bases from J, the junction kept 6 bases outside the gene matches. The CDR3 has 15 amino acids. Germline V gene sequence: CDR1 MGHDK, CDR2 SYGVNS. CDR3 nucleotide sequence: TGTGCCAGCAGTGATATGGACAGGGGAGCCACTGAAGCTTTCTTT. Translated: CASSDMDRGATEAFF.

In this sample, this clone turned up a few times. The chain joins TRBV9 to TRBJ2-1; 8 nucleotides match TRBD2. CDR3 length: 19 amino acids. Trimming at V came to 2 bases and at J to 3 bases, leaving 16 bases not matched to a gene. Germline CDR1 SGDLS, CDR2 YYNGEE. CDR3 sequence (DNA): TGTGCCAGCAGCGTCCGCGGCCGGGGAGCGGGAGAGGTCTACAATGAGCAGTTCTTC. Amino acid sequence: CASSVRGRGAGEVYNEQFF.

The gene calls are TRBV19 and TRBJ2-3; 7 nucleotides agree with TRBD1. Germline-derived CDR1 and CDR2 are LNHDA and SQIVND (reference sequence). V lost 8 bases, J lost 3 bases, and 5 bases stayed unmatched. The CDR3 totals 13 residues. CDR3 coding DNA: TGTGCCAGTCTGGGCAGGGGGACAGATACGCAGTATTTT. It translates to CASLGRGTDTQYF. Filled out from reference TRBV19 and TRBJ2-3, the complete variable domain reads DGGITQSPKYLFRKEGQNVTLSCEQNLNHDAMYWYRQDPGQGLRLIYYSQIVNDFQKGDIAEGYSVSREKKESFPLTVTSAQKNPTAFYLCASLGRGTDTQYFGPGTRLTVL.

Here the CDR3 DNA reads TGTGCCAGCAGTACTTCCGGGACTTCTGGTTCACCCCTCCACTTT. Protein: CASSTSGTSGSPLHF. J is TRBJ1-6 and V is TRBV27, with a possible D match to TRBD1 (5 bases). This CDR3 is built from 15 residues. From germline, CDR1 is MNHEY and CDR2 SMNVEV (reference sequence). V dropped 5 bases and J dropped 9 bases, with 17 bases sitting between them.

This clone was picked up a small number of times. The rearrangement uses TRBV9 and TRBJ2-2; the D gene is possibly TRBD1 (6 bases). Germline V gene data show CDR1 as SGDLS and CDR2 as YYNGEE. The V gene lost 4 bases and the J gene lost 1 base, with 14 bases spanning the gap. This CDR3 has 16 amino acids. The CDR3 nucleotides read TGTGCCAGCAGCCTACCCAGGGGATTGAACACCGGGGAGCTGTTTTTT. It specifies CASSLPRGLNTGELFF.

This clone was detected only a few times. This rearrangement joins TRBV25-1 to TRBJ2-7; no definite D call. Germline loops: CDR1 MGHDK, CDR2 SYGVNS. The CDR3 length is 14 residues. Trimming cost V 4 bases and J 2 bases, with 12 bases left between them. This CDR3 reads CASSAATPPYEQYF. The CDR3 coding sequence is TGTGCCAGCAGTGCCGCGACTCCTCCCTACGAGCAGTACTTC.

This chain links TRBV7-2 with TRBJ1-5; a possible D gene is TRBD1 (6 bases). The ends were cut back, 0 bases at V and 5 bases at J, with 11 bases in the middle. In germline, CDR1 is SGHTA, CDR2 FQGNSA. The CDR3 sequence is 15 residues long. CDR3 residues: CASSLAWGRDQPQHF. Here the CDR3 DNA reads TGTGCCAGCAGCTTAGCATGGGGGCGAGATCAGCCCCAGCATTTT.

This clone occurred a few times. The chain couples TRBV10-1 to TRBJ2-7; a weak D match, TRBD1 (5 bases). The CDR3 contains 12 residues. V lost 6 bases and J lost 0, with 6 bases in between. Germline CDR1 WNHNN, CDR2 SYGVQD (reference sequence). The CDR3: CASRDNSYEQYF. In DNA, the CDR3 is TGCGCCAGCAGGGACAACTCCTACGAGCAGTACTTC.

This clone was detected only a few times. As DNA, the CDR3 is TGTGCCAGCAGCTTAGAGGCAGGGGGTGTGAATGGCTACACCTTC. It specifies CASSLEAGGVNGYTF. The chain employs TRBV7-9 and TRBJ1-2, with 7 bases identical to TRBD1. The CDR3 has 15 residues. CDR1 and CDR2 (germline): SEHNR, FQNEAQ (reference sequence). J lost 6 bases, V lost 1 base, and 8 bases had no gene match.